Described below is a single T cell receptor beta chain sequence and its context. Its antigen is not identified. The trim removed 5 bases at V and 5 bases at J, leaving 9 bases unmatched. Germline loops: CDR1 MNHEY, CDR2 SVGAGI. The CDR3 consists of 15 residues. The data were taken from a study of CD8 T cells in Susac syndrome. General study points: In its TCR sequencing and HLA analysis, the study acknowledged that the number of individuals was relatively small.

In blood CD8+ and CD4+ T cells, TCR beta underwent sequencing. The RNA, 0.5 to 1 ug, was put through reverse transcription using random hexamers. TCRdb re-called the immunoSEQ multiplex PCR reads through MiXCR, storing one row per CDR3 protein. The repertoire has about 130,000 distinct CDR3 sequences, around 94% of them found once; the top ten carry around 0.078%. This receptor was obtained from a human donor in good health. The chain employs TRBV6-5 and TRBJ2-5, with 9 bases identical to TRBD1. Sequenced input: CD4+ T cells from PBMCs. The CDR3 loop is CASSPRQGGEETQYF. The DNA for the CDR3 is TGTGCCAGCAGTCCCCGACAGGGGGGAGAGGAGACCCAGTACTTC.